The clone carrying this T cell receptor (beta chain) was detected ten times or more. The sample comes from a study of CD4 and CD8 cells across lung adenocarcinoma regions. TCRdb called the PCR reads again in MiXCR, with one record for every CDR3 protein. The sample contains about 12,000 distinct CDR3 sequences, approximately 48% of which appear only once. Donors had localized lung adenocarcinoma, a non-small cell lung cancer. The clonotype comes from a male donor with lung adenocarcinoma. The CD4 and CD8 labels of this study may be unreliable. Material: CD8+ T cells from the margin of a lung tumor.

CDR3 residues: CASSLLGGNEQYF. CDR3 sequence (DNA): TGTGCCAGCAGTTTACTCGGGGGTAACGAGCAGTACTTC. This chain uses TRBV27 with TRBJ2-5; D may be TRBD2 (6 bases). The assigned J gene may be wrong: the sequence end matches TRBJ2-7 better. This CDR3 has 13 residues. The germline V gene has CDR1 MNHEY and CDR2 SMNVEV (reference sequence).